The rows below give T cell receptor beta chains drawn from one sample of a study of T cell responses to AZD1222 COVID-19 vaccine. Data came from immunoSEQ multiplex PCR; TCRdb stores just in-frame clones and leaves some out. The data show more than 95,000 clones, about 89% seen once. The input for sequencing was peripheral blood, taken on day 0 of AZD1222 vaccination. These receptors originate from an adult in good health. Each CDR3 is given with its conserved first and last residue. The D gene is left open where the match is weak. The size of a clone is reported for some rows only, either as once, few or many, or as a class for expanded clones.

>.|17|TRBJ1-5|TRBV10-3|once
CAISESHSGGSNQPQHF
TGTGCCATCAGTGAGTCACACTCGGGTGGTAGCAATCAGCCCCAGCATTTT
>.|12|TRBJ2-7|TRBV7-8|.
CASSLISYEQYF
TGTGCCAGCAGCTTAATTAGTTACGAGCAGTACTTC
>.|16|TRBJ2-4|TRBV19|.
CASSIGGTLAKNIQYF
TGTGCCAGTAGTATTGGGGGGACGTTAGCCAAAAACATTCAGTACTTC
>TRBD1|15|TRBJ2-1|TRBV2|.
CASSRGTGFYNEQFF
TGTGCCAGCAGTCGGGGGACAGGATTTTACAATGAGCAGTTCTTC
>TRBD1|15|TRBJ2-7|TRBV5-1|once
CASSLVGTGSNEQYF
TGCGCCAGCAGCTTGGTGGGGACAGGGTCCAACGAGCAGTACTTC
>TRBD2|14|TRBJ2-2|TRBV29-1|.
CSVSSGRATGELFF
TGCAGCGTTTCGTCCGGGAGGGCCACCGGGGAGCTGTTTTTT
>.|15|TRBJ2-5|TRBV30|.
CAWRKNGTPRETQYF
TGTGCCTGGAGAAAAAACGGGACCCCCCGAGAGACCCAGTACTTC
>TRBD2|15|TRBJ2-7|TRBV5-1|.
CASSRTSVNSYEQYF
TGCGCCAGCAGCCGGACTAGCGTCAATTCCTACGAGCAGTACTTC
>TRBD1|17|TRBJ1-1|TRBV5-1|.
CASSLEWWGTANTEAFF
TGCGCCAGCAGCTTGGAATGGTGGGGGACAGCGAACACTGAAGCTTTCTTT
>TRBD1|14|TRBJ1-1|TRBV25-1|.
CASSAYGTGTEAFF
TGTGCCAGCAGTGCGTACGGGACAGGCACTGAAGCTTTCTTT
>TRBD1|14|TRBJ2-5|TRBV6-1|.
CASSDGQAKRTQYF
TGTGCCAGCAGTGATGGACAGGCCAAGAGAACCCAGTACTTC
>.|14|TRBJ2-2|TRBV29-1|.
CSVGLSRATGELFF
TGCAGCGTTGGCCTATCCCGGGCGACCGGGGAGCTGTTTTTT
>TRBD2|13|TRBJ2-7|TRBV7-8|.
CASSSPPGGEQYF
TGTGCCAGCAGCTCCCCCCCGGGAGGCGAGCAGTACTTC
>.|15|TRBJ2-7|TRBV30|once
CAWSVLTRRFDEQYF
TGTGCCTGGAGTGTACTTACTAGAAGGTTCGACGAGCAGTACTTC
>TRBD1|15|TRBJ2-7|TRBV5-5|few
CASSVPGTGTYEQYF
TGTGCCAGCAGCGTTCCCGGGACAGGGACCTACGAGCAGTACTTC
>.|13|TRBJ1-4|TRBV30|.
CAWSSGPNEKLFF
TGTGCCTGGAGTTCAGGGCCGAATGAAAAACTGTTTTTT
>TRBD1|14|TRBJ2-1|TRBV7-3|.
CASSMTGGNNEQFF
TGTGCCAGCAGCATGACAGGGGGCAACAATGAGCAGTTCTTC
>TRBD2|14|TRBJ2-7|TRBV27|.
CASSWSGSSYEQYF
TGTGCCAGCAGTTGGAGCGGGAGCTCCTACGAGCAGTACTTC
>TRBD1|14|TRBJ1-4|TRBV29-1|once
CSVCGQGVGEKLFF
TGCAGCGTTTGCGGACAGGGGGTCGGTGAAAAACTGTTTTTT
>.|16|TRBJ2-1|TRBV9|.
CASSVVGGVSYNEQFF
TGTGCCAGCAGCGTAGTGGGTGGAGTCTCCTACAATGAGCAGTTCTTC
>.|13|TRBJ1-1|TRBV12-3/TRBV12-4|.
CASSPQWGQGAFF
TGTGCCAGCAGCCCCCAGTGGGGGCAGGGGGCTTTCTTT
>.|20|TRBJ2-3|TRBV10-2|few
CASSGRLLATRPSSTDTQYF
TGCGCCAGCAGTGGCCGCCTACTAGCCACCCGGCCCTCTAGCACAGATACGCAGTATTTT
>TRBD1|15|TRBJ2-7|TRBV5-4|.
CASSRGQGQTYEQYF
TGTGCCAGCAGCCGCGGACAGGGGCAGACCTACGAGCAGTACTTC
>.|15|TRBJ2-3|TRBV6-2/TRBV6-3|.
CASSYGLTLTDTQYF
TGTGCCAGCAGTTACGGACTAACACTCACAGATACGCAGTATTTT
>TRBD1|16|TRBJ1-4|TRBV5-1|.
CASSKNRDSYNEKLFF
TGCGCCAGCAGCAAGAACCGGGACAGCTATAATGAAAAACTGTTTTTT
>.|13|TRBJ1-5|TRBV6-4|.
CASSAEINQPQHF
TGTGCCAGCAGTGCGGAAATAAATCAGCCCCAGCATTTT
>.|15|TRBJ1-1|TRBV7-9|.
CASSLATAPNTEAFF
TGTGCCAGCAGCTTAGCAACGGCCCCGAACACTGAAGCTTTCTTT
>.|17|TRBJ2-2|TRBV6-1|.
CASSATFGAGVTGELFF
TGTGCCAGCAGTGCGACGTTTGGGGCAGGGGTTACCGGGGAGCTGTTTTTT
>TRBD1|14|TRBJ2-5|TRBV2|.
CASSAGTEQETQYF
TGTGCCAGCAGTGCCGGGACAGAACAAGAGACCCAGTACTTC
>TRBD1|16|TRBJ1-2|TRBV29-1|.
CSVGRGPGDSHYGYTF
TGCAGCGTTGGGAGGGGCCCTGGGGACAGTCACTATGGCTACACCTTC
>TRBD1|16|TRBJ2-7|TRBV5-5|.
CASRLLGQGMNYEQYF
TGTGCCAGCAGATTGCTAGGACAGGGAATGAACTACGAGCAGTACTTC
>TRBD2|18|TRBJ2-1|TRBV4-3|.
CASSQGGLAGGYYNEQFF
TGCGCCAGCAGCCAGGGTGGACTAGCGGGAGGCTATTACAATGAGCAGTTCTTC
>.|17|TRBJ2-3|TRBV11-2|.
CASSLGLRPGMADTQYF
TGTGCCAGCAGCTTAGGTCTTAGGCCTGGAATGGCAGATACGCAGTATTTT
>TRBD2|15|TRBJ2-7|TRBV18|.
CASSPPSSGGYEQYF
TGTGCCAGCTCACCACCCTCTAGCGGGGGCTACGAGCAGTACTTC
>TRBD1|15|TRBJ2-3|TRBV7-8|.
CASSVRGPSTDTQYF
TGTGCCAGCAGCGTCAGGGGGCCCAGCACAGATACGCAGTATTTT
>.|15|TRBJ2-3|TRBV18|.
CASSPSEGGTDTQYF
TGTGCCAGCTCACCTTCGGAGGGCGGCACAGATACGCAGTATTTT
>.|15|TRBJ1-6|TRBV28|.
CASSRINDRNSPLHF
TGTGCCAGCAGCCGAATTAATGATCGTAATTCACCCCTCCACTTT
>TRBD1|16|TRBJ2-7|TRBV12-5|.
CASGPSLGQGKNEQYF
TGTGCTAGTGGCCCTTCCTTGGGACAGGGGAAGAACGAGCAGTACTTC
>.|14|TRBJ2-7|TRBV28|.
CASSSIGGSYEQYF
TGTGCCAGCAGCTCTATTGGGGGGTCGTACGAGCAGTACTTC
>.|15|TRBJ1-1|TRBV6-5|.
CASSYRHQGSTEAFF
TGTGCCAGCAGTTACAGACACCAGGGATCCACTGAAGCTTTCTTT
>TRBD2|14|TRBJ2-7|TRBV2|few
CASSATLAGGEQYF
TGTGCCAGCAGCGCCACTCTAGCGGGGGGTGAGCAGTACTTC
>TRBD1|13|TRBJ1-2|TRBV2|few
CASSEDREVGYTF
TGTGCCAGCAGTGAGGACAGGGAGGTTGGCTACACCTTC
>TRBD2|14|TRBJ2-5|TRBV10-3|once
CAINDAGGQETQYF
TGTGCCATCAATGATGCGGGGGGGCAAGAGACCCAGTACTTC
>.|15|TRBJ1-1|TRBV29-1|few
CSVEDGERPNTEAFF
TGCAGCGTTGAAGATGGGGAGCGCCCAAACACTGAAGCTTTCTTT
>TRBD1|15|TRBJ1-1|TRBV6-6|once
CASTRTGAQNTEAFF
TGTGCCAGCACCCGGACAGGGGCACAAAACACTGAAGCTTTCTTT
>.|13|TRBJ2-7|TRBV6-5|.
CASSRGHVNEQYF
TGTGCCAGCAGTCGCGGGCATGTCAACGAGCAGTACTTC
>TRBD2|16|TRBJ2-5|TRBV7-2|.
CASSSGASGHQETQYF
TGTGCCAGCAGCTCTGGGGCTAGCGGACACCAAGAGACCCAGTACTTC
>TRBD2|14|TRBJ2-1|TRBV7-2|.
CASSLVRTSLEQFF
TGTGCCAGCAGCTTAGTTAGGACTAGCCTGGAGCAGTTCTTC
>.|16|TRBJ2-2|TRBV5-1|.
CASSTVPGHNTGELFF
TGCGCCAGCAGCACTGTACCGGGACATAACACCGGGGAGCTGTTTTTT
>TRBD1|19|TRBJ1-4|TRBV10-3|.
CAISDPAGQGAGTNEKLFF
TGTGCCATCAGCGACCCAGCGGGACAGGGGGCCGGAACTAATGAAAAACTGTTTTTT
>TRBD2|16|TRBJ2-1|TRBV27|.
CASTKLGREISNEQFF
TGTGCCAGCACCAAACTAGGGCGGGAGATCTCCAATGAGCAGTTCTTC
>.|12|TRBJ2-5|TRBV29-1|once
CSVIGLQETQYF
TGCAGCGTTATTGGACTGCAAGAGACCCAGTACTTC
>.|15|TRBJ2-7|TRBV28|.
CASSAGQSGSYEQYF
TGTGCCAGCAGCGCCGGACAGAGTGGCTCCTACGAGCAGTACTTC
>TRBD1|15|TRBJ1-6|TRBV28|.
CASSLWTGENSPLHF
TGTGCCAGCAGTTTATGGACAGGGGAGAATTCACCCCTCCACTTT